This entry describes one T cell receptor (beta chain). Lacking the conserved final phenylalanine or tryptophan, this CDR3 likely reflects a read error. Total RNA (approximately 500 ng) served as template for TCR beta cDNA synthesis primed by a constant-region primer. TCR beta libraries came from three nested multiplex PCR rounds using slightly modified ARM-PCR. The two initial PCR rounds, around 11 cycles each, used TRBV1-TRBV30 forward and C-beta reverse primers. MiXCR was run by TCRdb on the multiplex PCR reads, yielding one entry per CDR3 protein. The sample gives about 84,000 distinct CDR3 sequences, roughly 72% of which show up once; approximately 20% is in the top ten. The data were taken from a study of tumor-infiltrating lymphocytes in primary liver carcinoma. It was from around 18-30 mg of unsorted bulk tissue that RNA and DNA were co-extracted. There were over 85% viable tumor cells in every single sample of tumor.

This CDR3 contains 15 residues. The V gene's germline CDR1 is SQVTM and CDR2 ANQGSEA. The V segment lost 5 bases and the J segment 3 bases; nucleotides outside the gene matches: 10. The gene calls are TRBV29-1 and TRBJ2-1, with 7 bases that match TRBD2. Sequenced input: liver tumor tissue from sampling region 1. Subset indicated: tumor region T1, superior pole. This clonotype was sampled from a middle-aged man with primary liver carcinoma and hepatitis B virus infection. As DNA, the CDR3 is TGCAGCGTTCGGCCGGAACTAGCGAACTACAATGAGCAGTTCTTA. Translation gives CSVRPELANYNEQFL.